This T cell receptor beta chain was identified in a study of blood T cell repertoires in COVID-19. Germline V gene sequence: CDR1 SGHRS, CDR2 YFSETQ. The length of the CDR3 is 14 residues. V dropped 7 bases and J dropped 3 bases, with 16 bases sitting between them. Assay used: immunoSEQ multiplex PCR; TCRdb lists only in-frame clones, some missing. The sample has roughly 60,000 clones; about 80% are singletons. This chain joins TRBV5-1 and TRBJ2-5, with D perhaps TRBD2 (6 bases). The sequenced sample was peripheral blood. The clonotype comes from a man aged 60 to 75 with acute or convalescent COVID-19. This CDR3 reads CASLLLPGEETQYF. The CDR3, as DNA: TGCGCCAGCCTCCTGCTTCCGGGGGAAGAGACCCAGTACTTC. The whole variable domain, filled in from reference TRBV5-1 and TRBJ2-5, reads KAGVTQTPRYLIKTRGQQVTLSCSPISGHRSVSWYQQTPGQGLQFLFEYFSETQRNKGNFPGRFSGRQFSNSRSEMNVSTLELGDSALYLCASLLLPGEETQYFGPGTRLLVL.